One sample yielded the 20 T cell receptor beta chains listed below, sequenced in a study of T-cell reconstitution after alpha-beta-depleted transplantation in children. It was with unique molecular identifiers that the TCRbeta library was prepared. TCRdb redid the calling of the PCR reads with MiXCR, one entry per CDR3 protein. Found here are around 2,800 distinct CDR3 sequences, 11% of them singletons; the top ten hold roughly 80%. The sequencing used PBMCs, mostly from graft donor cells, collected 360 days after TCRalphabeta/CD19-depleted stem cell transplant. These receptor sequences come from a patient aged 2-10 years who had a stem cell transplant for inherited bone marrow failure, so the T cells may come from the graft donor.

The rearrangement joins TRBV27 to TRBJ2-7, with 7 positions matching TRBD2. The V gene end was trimmed by 5 bases and the J gene end by 0 bases; junction bases not matched to a gene: 7. CDR1 and CDR2 (germline): MNHEY, SMNVEV (reference sequence). The CDR3 runs 15 residues. The CDR3 protein is CASSRAGLSSYEQYF. CDR3 sequence (DNA): TGTGCCAGCAGTAGAGCGGGACTCTCCTCCTACGAGCAGTACTTC.

Many counts were recorded for this clonotype. This sequence joins TRBV10-3 and TRBJ1-3; tentative D call: TRBD1 (5 bases). The CDR3 is made up of 13 amino acids. Per the germline V gene, CDR1 is ENHRY and CDR2 is SYGVKD. Trimming removed 6 bases from V and 5 bases from J, with 11 bases in between. CDR3 region: CAIRGGARNTIYF. CDR3 in DNA: TGTGCCATCAGGGGCGGGGCACGAAACACCATATATTTT.

This clonotype was counted at least ten times. The chain combines TRBV18 with TRBJ2-3; 10 positions agree with TRBD2. This CDR3 has 16 amino acids. Trimming cost V 3 bases and J 6 bases; bases outside gene matches: 9. Germline loops: CDR1 KGHSH, CDR2 LQKENI. CDR3 in amino acids: CASSPERSSGSDTQYF. Written as DNA, the CDR3 is TGTGCCAGCTCACCTGAGAGGTCTAGCGGGAGCGATACGCAGTATTTT. Full variable domain (rest looked up from reference TRBV18 and TRBJ2-3): NAGVMQNPRHLVRRRGQEARLRCSPMKGHSHVYWYRQLPEEGLKFMVYLQKENIIDESGMPKERFSAEFPKEGPSILRIQQVVRGDSAAYFCASSPERSSGSDTQYFGPGTRLTVL.

This clonotype was seen ten or more times. This chain links TRBV20-1 with TRBJ2-1, with D uncertain. V shed 0 bases and J shed 0 bases, with 9 bases lying between them. The V gene's germline CDR1 is DFQATT and CDR2 SNEGSKA (reference sequence). This CDR3 contains 15 residues. CDR3 sequence reads: CSARDRVRSYNEQFF. The CDR3 DNA sequence: TGCAGTGCTAGAGATCGGGTTCGCTCCTACAATGAGCAGTTCTTC.

This clonotype was detected ten times or more. This chain joins TRBV5-1 and TRBJ2-1; TRBD2 agrees at 12 bases. CDR3 length: 15 amino acids. V lost 2 bases to trimming and J lost 5 bases; unmatched junction nucleotides: 2. Per germline, CDR1 SGHRS and CDR2 YFSETQ. The CDR3 DNA sequence: TGCGCCAGCAGCTTACTAGCGGGAGGAGACAATGAGCAGTTCTTC. Translated, it gives CASSLLAGGDNEQFF.

At least ten counts were recorded for this clonotype. The chain recombines TRBV27 with TRBJ2-7; D may be TRBD1 or TRBD2 (6 bases each). Germline CDR1 and CDR2: MNHEY and SMNVEV (reference sequence). The V and J ends lost 10 bases and 2 bases respectively, with 18 bases between them. The CDR3 is 14 residues long. Written as DNA, the CDR3 is TGTGCCACCCACAGGGCGGGACAAGCCTACGAGCAGTACTTC. This sequence encodes CATHRAGQAYEQYF.

This clonotype was detected ten times or more. The chain joins TRBV7-9 to TRBJ1-1; weak D call: TRBD1 (6 bases). V lost 8 bases to trimming and J lost 6 bases, with 16 bases between them. This CDR3 contains 13 residues. The V gene's germline CDR1 is SEHNR and CDR2 FQNEAQ (reference sequence). CDR3 DNA sequence: TGTGCCAGCTCCGGCAGGGGAGGGGCTGAAGCTTTCTTT. Its protein is CASSGRGGAEAFF.

This clonotype was counted many times. J is TRBJ1-1 and V is TRBV5-1; D unresolved. This CDR3 comprises 14 residues. Trimming removed 0 bases from V and 1 base from J, with 7 bases in between. CDR1 is SGHRS, CDR2 YFSETQ, per germline. This chain's CDR3 is CASSLAPGNTEAFF. Here the CDR3 DNA reads TGCGCCAGCAGCTTGGCCCCGGGGAACACTGAAGCTTTCTTT.

This clonotype was observed at least ten times. This chain connects TRBV20-1 to TRBJ2-1; the match to TRBD2 covers 12 bases. Germline loops: CDR1 DFQATT, CDR2 SNEGSKA (reference sequence). Losses at the gene ends were 6 bases for V and 2 bases for J; bases not matched to a gene: 17. The CDR3 has 19 amino acids. CDR3 residues: CSAARGLAGPRRTYNEQFF. CDR3 DNA sequence: TGCAGTGCCGCACGGGGACTAGCGGGTCCTAGACGGACCTACAATGAGCAGTTCTTC.

This clonotype was counted many times. The chain employs TRBV10-1 and TRBJ2-1, with TRBD2 matching over 7 bases. The CDR3 extends over 17 amino acids. The germline gives CDR1 WNHNN, CDR2 SYGVQD (reference sequence). V trimming: 6 bases; J trimming: 8 bases; junction bases outside the gene matches: 19. CDR3 nucleotides: TGCGCCAGCAGAGCCCATTTCCGGGACTATTCGCGGGATGAGCAGTTCTTC. This codes for CASRAHFRDYSRDEQFF.

In this sample, this clonotype turned up many times. The chain couples TRBV2 to TRBJ1-5; D uncertain. Germline V gives CDR1 SNHLY, CDR2 FYNNEI. The CDR3 contains 13 residues. Between the trimmed V and J ends, which lost 6 bases and 7 bases, there was a span of 13 bases. The DNA for the CDR3 is TGTGCCAGCAGCCTCCGACAAGGCCAGCCCCAGCATTTT. Encoded protein: CASSLRQGQPQHF.

The V gene is TRBV10-3, the J gene TRBJ2-1; D is possibly TRBD2 (8 bases). The CDR3 is 13 residues long. V was shortened by 4 bases and J by 12 bases, with 16 bases between the two germline ends. Germline CDR1 ENHRY, CDR2 SYGVKD. CDR3 nucleotide sequence: TGTGCCATCAGTGGGACTAGCCAGGGGGGGCAGTTCTTC. It translates to CAISGTSQGGQFF.

This clonotype is medium-sized in the sample. The V and J genes are TRBV12-3 or TRBV12-4 and TRBJ1-2; D may be TRBD1 (6 bases). Deletions cut 2 bases from V and 4 bases from J, with 14 bases between. The CDR3 contains 15 residues. CDR3 in DNA: TGTGCCAGCAGTTTATTTCTACGAGGGGGCTATGGCTACACCTTC. This gives the protein CASSLFLRGGYGYTF.

This clonotype was counted many times. J is TRBJ2-3 and V is TRBV4-3; D unclear. The germline V and J ends were trimmed by 0 bases and 4 bases, with 11 bases remaining between them. The germline V gene has CDR1 LGHNA and CDR2 YSLEER. The CDR3 is 15 amino acids. Here the CDR3 DNA reads TGCGCCAGCAGCCAAGACCCCCGGAAGGCAGATACGCAGTATTTT. It encodes CASSQDPRKADTQYF.

This clonotype rates as medium-sized. The genes are TRBV28 and TRBJ2-2, with a weak D call TRBD2 (5 bases). V gave up 3 bases and J gave up 5 bases, with 7 bases separating them. The germline gives CDR1 MDHEN, CDR2 SYDVKM. The CDR3 loop spans 13 amino acids. The CDR3 bases are TGTGCCAGCAGTTTTCGGGGAACCGGGGAGCTGTTTTTT. Protein product: CASSFRGTGELFF.

This clonotype appeared many times. At one of its ends the junction is not consistent with the germline gene, which may arise from a read error. The chain joins TRBV7-7 to TRBJ2-1; TRBD2 matches at 10 bases. This CDR3 spans 15 amino acids. Germline loops: CDR1 SSHAT, CDR2 FNYEAQ (reference sequence). Here the CDR3 reads CASSSSTSGIDEQFF. In DNA form, the CDR3 reads TGTGCTAGCAGCTCTAGTACTAGCGGGATTGATGAGCAGTTCTTC. Together with reference TRBV7-7 and TRBJ2-1, the CDR3 gives the full variable domain: GAGVSQSPRYKVTKRGQDVTLRCDPISSHATLYWYQQALGQGPEFLTYFNYEAQPDKSGLPSDRFSAERPEGSISTLTIQRTEQRDSAMYRCASSSSTSGIDEQFFGPGTRLTVL.

This clonotype was picked up many times. The gene calls are TRBV4-1 and TRBJ2-1, with 8 nucleotides matching TRBD2. V lost 4 bases to trimming and J lost 0 bases; unmatched junction nucleotides: 5. The CDR3 extends over 16 amino acids. The germline V gene encodes CDR1 MGHRA and CDR2 YSYEKL. The CDR3 DNA follows: TGCGCCAGCAGCCTAACGACTAGCGCCTCCTACAATGAGCAGTTCTTC. This encodes CASSLTTSASYNEQFF.

Many counts were recorded for this clonotype. The rearrangement links TRBV6-2 or TRBV6-3 to TRBJ2-6; tentative D call: TRBD2 (5 bases). From germline, CDR1 is MNHEY and CDR2 SVGEGT. The V gene lost 2 bases and the J gene lost 2 bases, with 7 bases spanning the gap. The CDR3 has 15 amino acids. CDR3 loop: CASSYGGTGANVLTF. DNA for the CDR3: TGTGCCAGCAGTTACGGAGGAACTGGGGCCAACGTCCTGACTTTC.

This clonotype was detected many times. The chain couples TRBV7-8 to TRBJ2-1, with 14 bases that match TRBD2. The CDR3 spans 16 residues. J gave up 9 bases and V 5 bases, and 9 bases lay outside the gene matches. CDR1 is SGHVS, CDR2 FQNEAQ, per germline. The CDR3 DNA is TGTGCCAGCAGCCCAGCCGGGACTAGCGGGAGAAGTGAGCAGTTCTTC. This encodes CASSPAGTSGRSEQFF.

By proportion, this clonotype is medium-sized (0.01 to 0.1%). The chain links TRBV12-3 or TRBV12-4 to TRBJ1-2; D is perhaps TRBD1 (6 bases). CDR3 size: 13 residues. Trimming pared 5 bases from V and 7 bases from J, leaving 14 bases between. CDR3 amino acids: CASSPPGGPGYTF. The CDR3 DNA sequence: TGTGCCAGCAGTCCCCCGGGGGGGCCTGGCTACACCTTC.